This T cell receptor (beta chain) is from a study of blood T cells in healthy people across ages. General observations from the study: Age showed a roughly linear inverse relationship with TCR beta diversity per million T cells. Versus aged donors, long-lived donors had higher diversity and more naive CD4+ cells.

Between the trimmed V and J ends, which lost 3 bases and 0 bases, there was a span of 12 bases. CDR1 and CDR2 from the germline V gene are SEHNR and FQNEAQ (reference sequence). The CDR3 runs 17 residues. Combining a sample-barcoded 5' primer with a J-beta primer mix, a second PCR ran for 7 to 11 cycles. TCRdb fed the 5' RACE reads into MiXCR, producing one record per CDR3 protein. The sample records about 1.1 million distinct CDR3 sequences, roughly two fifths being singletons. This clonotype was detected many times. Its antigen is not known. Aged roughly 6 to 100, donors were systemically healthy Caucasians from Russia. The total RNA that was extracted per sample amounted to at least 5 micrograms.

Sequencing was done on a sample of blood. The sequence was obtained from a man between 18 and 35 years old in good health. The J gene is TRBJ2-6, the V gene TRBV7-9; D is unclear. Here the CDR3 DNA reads TGTGCCAGCAGCTTGCTACTCGGAAACTCTGGGGCCAACGTCCTGACTTTC. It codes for CASSLLLGNSGANVLTF.